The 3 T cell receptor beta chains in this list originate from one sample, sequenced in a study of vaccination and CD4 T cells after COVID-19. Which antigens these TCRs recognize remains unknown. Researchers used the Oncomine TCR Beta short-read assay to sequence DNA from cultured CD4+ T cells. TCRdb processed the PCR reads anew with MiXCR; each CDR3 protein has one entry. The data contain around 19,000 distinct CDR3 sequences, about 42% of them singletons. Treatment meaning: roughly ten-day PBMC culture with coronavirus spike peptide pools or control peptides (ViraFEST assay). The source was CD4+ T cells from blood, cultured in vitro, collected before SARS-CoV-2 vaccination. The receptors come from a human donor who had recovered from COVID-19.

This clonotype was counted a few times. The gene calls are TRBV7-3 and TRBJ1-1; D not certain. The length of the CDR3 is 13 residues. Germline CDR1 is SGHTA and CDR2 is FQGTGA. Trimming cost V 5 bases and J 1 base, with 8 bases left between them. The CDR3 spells CASSPNANTEAFF. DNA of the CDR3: TGTGCCAGCAGCCCCAACGCGAACACTGAAGCTTTCTTT.

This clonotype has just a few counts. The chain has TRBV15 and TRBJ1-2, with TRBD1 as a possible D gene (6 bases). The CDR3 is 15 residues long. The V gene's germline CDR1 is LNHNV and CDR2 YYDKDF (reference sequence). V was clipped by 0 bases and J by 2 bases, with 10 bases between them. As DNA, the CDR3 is TGTGCCACCAGCAGAGATGTTGACAGGAACTATGGCTACACCTTC. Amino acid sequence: CATSRDVDRNYGYTF.

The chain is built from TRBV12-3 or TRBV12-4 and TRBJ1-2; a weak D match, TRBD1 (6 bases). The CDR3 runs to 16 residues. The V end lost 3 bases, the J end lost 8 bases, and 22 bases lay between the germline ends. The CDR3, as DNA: TGTGCCAGCAGTTTCGATATCTTTAGGGGGGATGGAGGCTACACCTTC. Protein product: CASSFDIFRGDGGYTF.